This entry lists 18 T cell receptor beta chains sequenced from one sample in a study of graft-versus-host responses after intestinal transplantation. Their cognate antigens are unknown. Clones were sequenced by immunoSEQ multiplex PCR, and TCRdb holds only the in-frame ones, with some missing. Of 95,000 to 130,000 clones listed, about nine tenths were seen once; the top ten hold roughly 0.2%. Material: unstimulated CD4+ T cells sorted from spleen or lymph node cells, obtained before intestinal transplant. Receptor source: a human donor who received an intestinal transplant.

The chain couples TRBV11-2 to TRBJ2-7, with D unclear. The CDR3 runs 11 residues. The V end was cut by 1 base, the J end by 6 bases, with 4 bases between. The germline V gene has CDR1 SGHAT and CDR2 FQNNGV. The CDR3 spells CASSLVGEQYF. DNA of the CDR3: TGTGCCAGCAGCTTAGTCGGCGAGCAGTACTTC.

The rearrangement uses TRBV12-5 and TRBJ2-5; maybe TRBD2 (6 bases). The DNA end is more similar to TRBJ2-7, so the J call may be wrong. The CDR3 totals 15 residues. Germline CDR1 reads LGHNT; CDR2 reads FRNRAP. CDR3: CASGYGGDSSYEQYF. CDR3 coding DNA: TGTGCTAGTGGTTACGGCGGGGATAGCTCCTACGAGCAGTACTTC.

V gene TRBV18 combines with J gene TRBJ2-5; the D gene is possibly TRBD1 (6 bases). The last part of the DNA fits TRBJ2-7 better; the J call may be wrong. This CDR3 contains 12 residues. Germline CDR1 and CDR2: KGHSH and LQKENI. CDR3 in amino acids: CASSPRGGEQYF. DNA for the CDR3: TGTGCCAGCTCACCAAGAGGGGGCGAGCAGTACTTC.

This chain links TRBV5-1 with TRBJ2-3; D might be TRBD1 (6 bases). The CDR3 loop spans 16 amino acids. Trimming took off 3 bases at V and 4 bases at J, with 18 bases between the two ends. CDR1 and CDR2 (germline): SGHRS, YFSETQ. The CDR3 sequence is CASSWDLGQSSDTQYF. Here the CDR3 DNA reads TGCGCCAGCAGCTGGGACCTCGGACAGTCCTCAGATACGCAGTATTTT.

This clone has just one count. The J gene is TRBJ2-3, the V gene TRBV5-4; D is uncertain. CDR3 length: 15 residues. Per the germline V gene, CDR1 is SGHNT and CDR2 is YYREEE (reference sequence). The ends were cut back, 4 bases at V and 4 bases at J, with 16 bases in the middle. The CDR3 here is CASSPLVNMADTQYF. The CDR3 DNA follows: TGTGCCAGCAGCCCCCTTGTTAACATGGCAGATACGCAGTATTTT.

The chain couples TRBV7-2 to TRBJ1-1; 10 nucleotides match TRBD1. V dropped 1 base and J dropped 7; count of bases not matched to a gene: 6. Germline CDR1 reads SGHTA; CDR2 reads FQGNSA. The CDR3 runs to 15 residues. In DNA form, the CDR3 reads TGTGCCAGCAGCTTAGGAGACAGGGGGCGCGGTGAAGCTTTCTTT. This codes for CASSLGDRGRGEAFF.

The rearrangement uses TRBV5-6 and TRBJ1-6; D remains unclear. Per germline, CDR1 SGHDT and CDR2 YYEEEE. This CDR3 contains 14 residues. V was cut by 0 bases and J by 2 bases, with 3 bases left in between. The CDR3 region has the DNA TGTGCCAGCAGCTTGGACACCTATAATTCACCCCTCCACTTT. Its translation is CASSLDTYNSPLHF.

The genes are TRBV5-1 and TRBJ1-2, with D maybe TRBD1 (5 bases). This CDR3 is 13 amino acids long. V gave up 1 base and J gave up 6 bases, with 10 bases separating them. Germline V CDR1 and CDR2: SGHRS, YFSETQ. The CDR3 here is CASSLRAGDGYTF. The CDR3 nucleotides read TGCGCCAGCAGCTTGAGGGCGGGGGATGGCTACACCTTC.

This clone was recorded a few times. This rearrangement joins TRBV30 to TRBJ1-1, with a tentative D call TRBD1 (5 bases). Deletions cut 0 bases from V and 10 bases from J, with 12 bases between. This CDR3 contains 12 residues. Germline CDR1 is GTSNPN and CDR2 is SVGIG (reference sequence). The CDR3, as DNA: TGTGCCTGGAGTGTAGGGGCCAGGGTAGCTTTCTTT. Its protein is CAWSVGARVAFF. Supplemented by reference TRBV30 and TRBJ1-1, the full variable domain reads SQTIHQWPATLVQPVGSPLSLECTVEGTSNPNLYWYRQAAGRGLQLLFYSVGIGQISSEVPQNLSASRPQDRQFILSSKKLLLSDSGFYLCAWSVGARVAFFGQGTRLTVV.

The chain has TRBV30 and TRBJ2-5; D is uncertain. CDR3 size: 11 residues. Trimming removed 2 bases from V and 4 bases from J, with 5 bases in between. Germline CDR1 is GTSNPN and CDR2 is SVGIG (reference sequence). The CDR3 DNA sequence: TGTGCCTGGAGTACTTTAGAGACCCAGTACTTC. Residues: CAWSTLETQYF.

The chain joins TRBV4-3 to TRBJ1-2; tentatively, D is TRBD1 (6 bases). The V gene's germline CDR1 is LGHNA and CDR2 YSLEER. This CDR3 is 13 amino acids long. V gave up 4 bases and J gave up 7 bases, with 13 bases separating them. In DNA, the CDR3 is TGCGCCAGCAGCCTGTTGACAGGCGCTGGCTACACCTTC. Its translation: CASSLLTGAGYTF.

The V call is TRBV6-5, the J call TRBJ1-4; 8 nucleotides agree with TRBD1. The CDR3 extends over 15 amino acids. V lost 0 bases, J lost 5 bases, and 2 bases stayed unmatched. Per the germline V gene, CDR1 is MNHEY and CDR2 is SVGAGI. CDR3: CASSYSGQVNEKLFF. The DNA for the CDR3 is TGTGCCAGCAGTTACTCGGGACAGGTGAATGAAAAACTGTTTTTT.

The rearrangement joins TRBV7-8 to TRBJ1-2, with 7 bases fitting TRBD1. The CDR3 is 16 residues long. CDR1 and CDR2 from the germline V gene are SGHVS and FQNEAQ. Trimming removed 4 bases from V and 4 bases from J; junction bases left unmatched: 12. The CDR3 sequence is CASSSDRRPFGYGYTF. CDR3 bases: TGTGCCAGCAGCTCGGACAGGAGGCCCTTCGGCTATGGCTACACCTTC.

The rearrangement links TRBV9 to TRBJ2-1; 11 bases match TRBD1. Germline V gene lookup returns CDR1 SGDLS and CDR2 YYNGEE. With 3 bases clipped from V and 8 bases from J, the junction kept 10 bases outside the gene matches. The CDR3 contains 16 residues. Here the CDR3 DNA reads TGTGCCAGCAGCGGACTTTGGGACAGGGGGTCGGATGAGCAGTTCTTC. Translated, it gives CASSGLWDRGSDEQFF.

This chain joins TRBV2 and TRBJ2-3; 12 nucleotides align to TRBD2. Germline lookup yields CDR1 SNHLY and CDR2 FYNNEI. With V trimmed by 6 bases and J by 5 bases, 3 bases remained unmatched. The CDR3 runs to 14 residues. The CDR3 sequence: CASRRTSGKDTQYF. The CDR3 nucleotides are TGTGCCAGCAGACGGACTAGCGGGAAAGATACGCAGTATTTT.

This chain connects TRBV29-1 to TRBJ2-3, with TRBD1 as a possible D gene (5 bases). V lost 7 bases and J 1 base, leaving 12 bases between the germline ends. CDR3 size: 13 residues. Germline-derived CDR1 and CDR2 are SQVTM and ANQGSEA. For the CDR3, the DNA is TGCAGCGAACGAACAGGAGGCACAGATACGCAGTATTTT. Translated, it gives CSERTGGTDTQYF.

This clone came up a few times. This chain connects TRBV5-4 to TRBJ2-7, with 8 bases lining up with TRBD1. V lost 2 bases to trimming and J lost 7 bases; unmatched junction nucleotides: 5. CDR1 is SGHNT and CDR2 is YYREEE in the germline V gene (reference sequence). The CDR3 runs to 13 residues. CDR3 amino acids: CASSFDRGGEQYF. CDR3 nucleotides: TGTGCCAGCAGCTTTGACAGGGGCGGTGAGCAGTACTTC.

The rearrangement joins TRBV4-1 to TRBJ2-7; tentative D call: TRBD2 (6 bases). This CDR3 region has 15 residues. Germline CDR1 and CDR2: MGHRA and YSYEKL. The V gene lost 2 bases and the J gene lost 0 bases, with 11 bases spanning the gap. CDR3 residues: CASSQTSTHSYEQYF. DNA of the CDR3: TGCGCCAGCAGCCAAACTAGCACCCACTCCTACGAGCAGTACTTC.